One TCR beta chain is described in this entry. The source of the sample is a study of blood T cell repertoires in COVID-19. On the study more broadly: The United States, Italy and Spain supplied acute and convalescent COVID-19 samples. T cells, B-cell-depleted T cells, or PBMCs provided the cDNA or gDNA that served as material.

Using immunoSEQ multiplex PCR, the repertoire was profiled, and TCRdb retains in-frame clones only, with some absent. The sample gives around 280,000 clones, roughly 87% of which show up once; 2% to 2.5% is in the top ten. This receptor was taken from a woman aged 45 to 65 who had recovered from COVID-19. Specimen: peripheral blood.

The CDR3 DNA is TGTGCCAGCAGTGACTTGCCGGGAGAGACCCAGTACTTC. Encoded protein: CASSDLPGETQYF. V gene TRBV6-4 combines with J gene TRBJ2-5; unclear D gene. This CDR3 is 13 amino acids long. The V end was cut by 1 base, the J end by 4 bases, with 7 bases between. CDR1 is MRHNA, CDR2 SNTAGT, per germline.